A single sample gave rise to the 23 T cell receptor beta chains below, sequenced in a study of CD8+CD57+ T cells in acquired aplastic anemia (dated by TCRdb to 2017 to 2018). The run used an Illumina HiSeq 2000. Genomic DNA served as template for TCR beta VDJ combination and CDR3 sequence profiling. TCRdb trimmed public reads at Q25 via fastp, called clones via MiXCR and kept in-frame beta chains. Rows are unified per CDR3 protein, each entry keeping the most common DNA and genes. For this sample the table gives about 160,000 distinct CDR3 sequences, of which around 40% were detected only once. The biggest ten clones account for approximately 1.1% of the sample. The sequenced material came from sorted CD4+, CD8+, or CD8+CD57+ T cells (not recorded which) from PBMCs. The origin of the receptors is a human donor in good health.

This clonotype was recorded once. The DNA of the CDR3 is TGTGCCAGCAGTGGCCGGATTGGGGCCAACGTCCTGACTTTC. Its protein product is CASSGRIGANVLTF. The chain has TRBV2 and TRBJ2-6; D not resolved. The V gene's germline CDR1 is SNHLY and CDR2 FYNNEI. V lost 4 bases and J lost 3, with 7 bases in between. CDR3 length: 14 amino acids.

This clonotype was found many times. The chain uses TRBV12-3 or TRBV12-4 and TRBJ2-5; D remains unclear. The CDR3 is made up of 14 amino acids. V was pared by 3 bases and J by 2 bases, with 10 bases between. CDR3 DNA sequence: TGTGCCAGCAGTTTGTTCACGTCACAAGAGACCCAGTACTTC. It codes for CASSLFTSQETQYF.

For this clonotype: Given a much more abundant clone one base away, this may be a read error. The CDR3 does not close with the conserved phenylalanine or tryptophan, likely indicating a read error. This chain joins TRBV12-3 or TRBV12-4 and TRBJ2-7; 13 bases line up with TRBD2. The CDR3 extends over 15 amino acids. V gave up 6 bases and J gave up 4 bases; unmatched junction bases: 6. DNA for the CDR3: TGTGCCAGCAGAGCCTCGGGACTAGCGGGATACGAGCAGTACTCC. This sequence encodes CASRASGLAGYEQYS.

The chain links TRBV12-3 or TRBV12-4 to TRBJ1-5; D uncertain. The CDR3 covers 13 residues. The V end was cut by 6 bases, the J end by 2 bases, with 8 bases between. In DNA, the CDR3 is TGTGCCAGCAGGGCGGGCGGCAATCAGCCCCAGCATTTT. This gives the protein CASRAGGNQPQHF.

The V gene is TRBV7-8, the J gene TRBJ2-7; possible D gene TRBD2, 5 bases. Between the trimmed V and J ends, which lost 6 bases and 3 bases, there was a span of 12 bases. The germline CDR1 and CDR2 sequences are SGHVS and FQNEAQ. CDR3 length: 13 residues. The CDR3 reads CASSYWTGYEQYF. CDR3 nucleotides: TGTGCCAGCAGTTACTGGACTGGCTACGAGCAGTACTTC.

This clonotype was seen only once. The chain combines TRBV20-1 with TRBJ2-1; TRBD2 agrees at 9 bases. The length of the CDR3 is 14 residues. Germline V gene sequence: CDR1 DFQATT, CDR2 SNEGSKA (reference sequence). V lost 3 bases, J lost 7 bases, and 7 bases stayed unmatched. CDR3 residues: CSASLAGGGNEQFF. CDR3 nucleotides: TGCAGTGCTAGTCTTGCGGGAGGGGGTAATGAGCAGTTCTTC.

Concerning this clonotype itself: The junction shows a germline mismatch at one end, possibly a read error. The rearrangement uses TRBV5-1 and TRBJ2-5; 10 bases are a match to TRBD1. The CDR3 covers 13 residues. Germline V gene data show CDR1 as SGHRS and CDR2 as YFSETQ. The CDR3: CASRLDRGETQYF. In DNA, the CDR3 is TGCGCCAGCAGATTGGACAGGGGGGAGACCCAGTACTTC.

This chain joins TRBV24-1 and TRBJ2-5; D perhaps matches TRBD1 (6 bases). The CDR3 runs 15 residues. V was shortened by 1 base and J by 5 bases, with 13 bases between the two germline ends. Germline V gene sequence: CDR1 KGHDR, CDR2 SFDVKD. The CDR3 DNA is TGTGCCACCAGTGATTTTAAGGGACACTTCGAGACCCAGTACTTC. It codes for CATSDFKGHFETQYF.

This chain links TRBV6-5 with TRBJ1-5; tentatively, D is TRBD1 (5 bases). This CDR3 spans 14 amino acids. Germline V gives CDR1 MNHEY, CDR2 SVGAGI. Between the trimmed V and J ends, which lost 1 base and 5 bases, there was a span of 9 bases. The CDR3 is CASSYLFRDQPQHF. CDR3 nucleotide sequence: TGTGCCAGCAGTTACTTGTTCAGGGATCAGCCCCAGCATTTT.

At least ten counts were recorded for this clonotype. The chain links TRBV4-2 to TRBJ1-2; possibly TRBD1 for D (6 bases). Per germline, CDR1 LGHNA and CDR2 YNFKEQ. The CDR3 contains 15 residues. The germline V and J ends were trimmed by 0 bases and 4 bases, with 12 bases remaining between them. The CDR3 nucleotides read TGTGCCAGCAGCCAAGAGATGGACAGACCCTATGGCTACACCTTC. This encodes CASSQEMDRPYGYTF.

This clonotype was observed at least ten times. The chain combines TRBV7-2 with TRBJ2-3; 10 positions agree with TRBD2. The germline V gene encodes CDR1 SGHTA and CDR2 FQGNSA. Losses at the gene ends were 1 base for V and 1 base for J; bases not matched to a gene: 8. The CDR3 sequence is 18 residues long. The chain's CDR3 is CASSLGASGSLGTDTQYF. CDR3 DNA: TGTGCCAGCAGCTTAGGGGCTAGCGGGAGTCTTGGCACAGATACGCAGTATTTT.

Turning to this clonotype: A read error may be the cause here, since a much bigger clone is one base away. The gene calls are TRBV7-3 and TRBJ2-2; 11 bases agree with TRBD1. The CDR3 runs to 16 residues. Germline V gene sequence: CDR1 SGHTA, CDR2 FQGTGA. The CDR3 region is CASSSKGQGVVGELSF. In DNA form, the CDR3 reads TGTGCCAGCAGCTCCAAGGGACAGGGGGTCGTCGGGGAGCTGTCTTTT. Full variable domain (missing parts from reference TRBV7-3 and TRBJ2-2): GAGVSQTPSNKVTEKGKYVELRCDPISGHTALYWYRQSLGQGPEFLIYFQGTGAADDSGLPNDRFFAVRPEGSVSTLKIQRTERGDSAVYLCASSSKGQGVVGELSFGEGSRLTVL.

This clonotype has a count of ten or more. CDR3 sequence (DNA): TGCGCCAGCCGCCCGTCATGGGGCCAGCCCCAGCATTTT. Translation gives CASRPSWGQPQHF. V usage is TRBV5-1 and J usage is TRBJ1-5, with D possibly being TRBD1 (5 bases). Germline assignment: CDR1 SGHRS and CDR2 YFSETQ. This CDR3 contains 13 residues. V dropped 7 bases and J dropped 7 bases, with 15 bases sitting between them.

This chain links TRBV19 with TRBJ2-4; D uncertain. V lost 4 bases to trimming and J lost 0 bases, with 4 bases between them. The CDR3 has 13 residues. Germline V lookup: CDR1 LNHDA, CDR2 SQIVND (reference sequence). The CDR3 DNA sequence: TGTGCCAGTAGTAGTTTAGCCAAAAACATTCAGTACTTC. This translates into CASSSLAKNIQYF.

J is TRBJ2-7 and V is TRBV20-1; D remains unclear. V dropped 0 bases and J dropped 3 bases, with 15 bases sitting between them. There are 15 residues in the CDR3. Per germline, CDR1 DFQATT and CDR2 SNEGSKA (reference sequence). The CDR3 spells CSARDPRTVDYEQYF. In DNA form, the CDR3 reads TGCAGTGCTAGAGATCCGAGGACGGTGGACTACGAGCAGTACTTC.

The chain links TRBV15 to TRBJ2-7; the D gene is possibly TRBD2 (5 bases). The V gene's germline CDR1 is LNHNV and CDR2 YYDKDF (reference sequence). The CDR3 consists of 14 residues. V lost 0 bases to trimming and J lost 3 bases, with 9 bases between them. The DNA for the CDR3 is TGTGCCACCAGCAGAGAACTCGGGGACTACGAGCAGTACTTC. This translates into CATSRELGDYEQYF.

This clonotype was counted many times. J is TRBJ2-5 and V is TRBV5-1, with 10 bases identical to TRBD2. V lost 4 bases to trimming and J lost 3 bases; unmatched junction nucleotides: 0. In germline, CDR1 is SGHRS, CDR2 YFSETQ. This CDR3 has 13 residues. The DNA of the CDR3 is TGCGCCAGCAGCGGACTAGCGGAAGAGACCCAGTACTTC. It is translated as CASSGLAEETQYF.

This clonotype was observed at least ten times. This rearrangement joins TRBV20-1 to TRBJ1-1, with 7 bases fitting TRBD1. V lost 5 bases to trimming and J lost 4 bases; unmatched junction nucleotides: 4. The CDR3 is 12 amino acids. Germline V gene sequence: CDR1 DFQATT, CDR2 SNEGSKA (reference sequence). The CDR3 sequence: CSAAGGPTEAFF. CDR3 in DNA: TGCAGTGCTGCAGGGGGGCCCACTGAAGCTTTCTTT.

This clonotype was observed at least ten times. The V and J genes are TRBV19 and TRBJ2-7; possibly TRBD1 for D (6 bases). This CDR3 region has 12 residues. Trimming removed 5 bases from V and 5 bases from J, with 10 bases in between. Germline V gives CDR1 LNHDA, CDR2 SQIVND (reference sequence). The CDR3 region has the DNA TGTGCCAGTAGTGAACACAGGGACGAGCAGTACTTC. Its translation: CASSEHRDEQYF.

This rearrangement joins TRBV20-1 to TRBJ2-1; D gene uncertain. Trimming cost V 5 bases and J 0 bases, with 11 bases left between them. Germline V gene sequence: CDR1 DFQATT, CDR2 SNEGSKA (reference sequence). CDR3 length: 14 residues. CDR3 residues: CSALQRLSYNEQFF. The CDR3 region has the DNA TGCAGTGCTCTTCAGCGTCTCTCCTACAATGAGCAGTTCTTC.

Ten or more counts support this clonotype. The chain links TRBV12-3 or TRBV12-4 to TRBJ2-3; D remains ambiguous. Trimming took off 9 bases at V and 4 bases at J, with 8 bases between the two ends. CDR3 size: 11 residues. Written as DNA, the CDR3 is TGTGCCAGTGGAGTCTCAGATACGCAGTATTTT. Its translation: CASGVSDTQYF.

The V call is TRBV13, the J call TRBJ1-2, with no clear D. CDR1 PRHDT and CDR2 FYEKMQ come from the germline V gene (reference sequence). The CDR3 runs to 15 residues. V dropped 0 bases and J dropped 0 bases, with 8 bases sitting between them. This CDR3 is CASSLGGSTNYGYTF. CDR3 nucleotides: TGTGCCAGCAGCTTAGGAGGGTCTACTAACTATGGCTACACCTTC.

This clonotype was observed a handful of times. The genes are TRBV2 and TRBJ2-7, with D perhaps TRBD1 (6 bases). This CDR3 region has 13 residues. V lost 4 bases and J lost 2, with 9 bases in between. Per the germline V gene, CDR1 is SNHLY and CDR2 is FYNNEI. The CDR3 DNA is TGTGCCAGCAGTGTCGGGACAACCTACGAGCAGTACTTC. Amino acid sequence: CASSVGTTYEQYF.